The clone carrying this T cell receptor (beta chain) was observed a single time. A read error may account for a junction end that differs from germline. The roughly 17-31 mg bulk tissue piece was not sorted before simultaneous RNA and DNA extraction. The sample belongs to a study of tumor-infiltrating lymphocytes in primary liver carcinoma. The CDR3 covers 18 residues. CDR1 and CDR2 from the germline V gene are MNHEY and SVGAGI. Constant-region priming of roughly 490 ng total RNA yielded TCR beta cDNA. Three rounds of nested multiplex PCR with slightly modified ARM-PCR produced TCR beta libraries. In the first two PCR rounds, TRBV1-TRBV30 forward primers were paired with a C-beta reverse primer, and each round lasted nine to ten cycles. TCRdb itself ran the multiplex PCR reads through MiXCR, one entry per CDR3 protein. The sample contains 40,000 to 60,000 distinct CDR3 sequences, less than 85% of which appear only once.

This chain joins TRBV6-5 and TRBJ2-6, with 7 bases matching TRBD1. The source is a man in his forties with primary liver carcinoma and hepatitis B virus infection. The specimen sequenced was liver tumor tissue from sampling region 5. Regarding subset: tumor region T5, tumor centre. The CDR3 DNA sequence: TGTGCCAGCAGTCGTTGGACAGGAATGAAAGCTGGGGCCAACGCCCTGACTTTC. Protein sequence: CASSRWTGMKAGANALTF.